A single sample is the source of the 13 T cell receptor beta chains below, sequenced in a study of shared clonotypes between healthy human individuals. Repertoires were generated with immunoSEQ multiplex PCR, while TCRdb's copy carries only in-frame clones and drops some. This table has some 2,100,000 clones, under 95% appearing once. Terminally differentiated effector memory CD45RA+ cells were left out of the naive CD8 fraction, which was CD45RO-negative and positively selected for CCR7. The sample consisted of naive CD8+ T cells from PBMCs. Source of these receptors: a man aged 18-30 years in good health. Some clones in this sample may be carry-over from other donors' samples.

The chain employs TRBV28 and TRBJ2-1; TRBD2 matches 7 bases. Germline loops: CDR1 MDHEN, CDR2 SYDVKM. V lost 6 bases and J lost 5; bases outside the gene matches: 16. The CDR3 extends over 17 amino acids. The CDR3 sequence is CASSSTRGGDWNNEQFF. The CDR3 DNA follows: TGTGCCAGCAGCTCAACTCGGGGAGGGGATTGGAACAATGAGCAGTTCTTC.

This rearrangement joins TRBV5-6 to TRBJ2-7; 7 bases are a match to TRBD1. The junction had 6 bases not matched to a gene; V was cut back by 0 bases and J by 6 bases. CDR3 length: 14 amino acids. The V gene's germline CDR1 is SGHDT and CDR2 YYEEEE. The CDR3 nucleotides read TGTGCCAGCAGCTTGGCCGCCAGGGGGAGCGAGCAGTACTTC. Translated, it gives CASSLAARGSEQYF.

The chain has TRBV7-3 and TRBJ2-7; unclear D gene. Trimming removed 5 bases at V and 6 bases at J, with 14 bases between. This CDR3 spans 13 amino acids. Germline CDR1 and CDR2: SGHTA and FQGTGA. The CDR3 nucleotides read TGTGCCAGCAGCCCCGGGTCCCGGTTCGAGCAGTACTTC. It codes for CASSPGSRFEQYF.

This clone was observed once. The chain recombines TRBV5-1 with TRBJ2-7; 13 bases match TRBD2. CDR3 length: 17 amino acids. Germline loops: CDR1 SGHRS, CDR2 YFSETQ. The V and J ends lost 4 bases and 2 bases, in that order; junction bases with no gene match: 9. The CDR3 DNA follows: TGCGCCAGCAGCCCGTACGGACTAGCGGGAGTAGCCTACGAGCAGTACTTC. Translated: CASSPYGLAGVAYEQYF.

This sequence joins TRBV11-2 and TRBJ2-1; D is possibly TRBD2 (7 bases). With 6 bases removed from V and 5 bases from J, the gap between germline ends came to 17 bases. The CDR3 has 15 amino acids. Germline V lookup: CDR1 SGHAT, CDR2 FQNNGV. CDR3 bases: TGTGCCAGCAGGGATAGGGGGGAGGGAAACAATGAGCAGTTCTTC. This gives the protein CASRDRGEGNNEQFF.

V and J are TRBV29-1 and TRBJ2-7; 7 bases fit TRBD1. The CDR3 is 12 amino acids. The germline CDR1 and CDR2 sequences are SQVTM and ANQGSEA. Unmatched junction bases numbered 3, after V lost 6 bases and J lost 1 base. CDR3 sequence reads: CSVLGQSYEQYF. Written as DNA, the CDR3 is TGCAGCGTCCTGGGACAGTCCTACGAGCAGTACTTC.

This clone was observed a handful of times. This sequence joins TRBV16 and TRBJ2-1, with D hard to call. The CDR3 consists of 14 residues. The V gene's germline CDR1 is KGHSY and CDR2 FQNENV. Trimming pared 4 bases from V and 7 bases from J, leaving 14 bases between. CDR3 nucleotide sequence: TGTGCCAGCAGCCCGTTGGGTACCCGAAATGAGCAGTTCTTC. Amino acid sequence: CASSPLGTRNEQFF.

The chain combines TRBV6-5 with TRBJ1-1; TRBD1 agrees at 9 bases. V shed 6 bases, J shed 4 bases, and the junction held 9 bases outside the gene matches. CDR1 is MNHEY, CDR2 SVGAGI, per germline. The CDR3 covers 15 residues. This chain's CDR3 is CASSFPGTGITEAFF. The CDR3, as DNA: TGTGCCAGCAGCTTTCCCGGGACAGGGATCACTGAAGCTTTCTTT.

This chain uses TRBV7-2 with TRBJ2-2; D may match TRBD1 or TRBD2 (5 bases each). With 4 bases removed from V and 7 bases from J, the gap between germline ends came to 19 bases. This CDR3 is 16 amino acids long. Germline lookup yields CDR1 SGHTA and CDR2 FQGNSA. The DNA of the CDR3 is TGTGCCAGCAGCTCTAGCCGGGACCCCAGAGGCGGGGAGCTGTTTTTT. Translation gives CASSSSRDPRGGELFF. Looking up the rest from reference TRBV7-2 and TRBJ2-2 gives the full variable domain: GAGVSQSPSNKVTEKGKDVELRCDPISGHTALYWYRQSLGQGLEFLIYFQGNSAPDKSGLPSDRFSAERTGGSVSTLTIQRTQQEDSAVYLCASSSSRDPRGGELFFGEGSRLTVL.

V usage is TRBV10-3 and J usage is TRBJ2-1, with TRBD2 identical over 8 bases. Germline CDR1 is ENHRY and CDR2 is SYGVKD. This CDR3 region has 15 residues. J was trimmed by 4 bases and V by 7 bases; bases with no gene match: 9. CDR3 coding DNA: TGTGCCATCACAGATAGCGGGAATGTATACAATGAGCAGTTCTTC. Its protein product is CAITDSGNVYNEQFF.

This sequence joins TRBV18 and TRBJ2-7, with D perhaps matching TRBD2 (6 bases). The CDR3 totals 16 residues. Between the trimmed V and J ends, which lost 4 bases and 5 bases, there was a span of 21 bases. Looked up from germline, CDR1 is KGHSH and CDR2 is LQKENI. This CDR3 is CASSLNSGHSAHEQYF. CDR3 nucleotides: TGTGCCAGCTCACTTAATAGCGGACACAGTGCCCACGAGCAGTACTTC.

V and J are TRBV28 and TRBJ2-7, with 8 bases fitting TRBD1. This CDR3 has 16 amino acids. After removal of 2 bases from V and 2 bases from J, the junction contained 8 bases not matched to a gene. Germline CDR1 reads MDHEN; CDR2 reads SYDVKM. For the CDR3, the DNA is TGTGCCAGCAGTTTACCGATGGACAGGGAAACCTACGAGCAGTACTTC. Translating gives CASSLPMDRETYEQYF.

The V gene is TRBV9, the J gene TRBJ2-5, with 9 bases matching TRBD2. This CDR3 contains 15 residues. The junction had 10 bases not matched to a gene; V was cut back by 6 bases and J by 4 bases. CDR1 is SGDLS, CDR2 YYNGEE, per germline. CDR3 loop: CASNSDSGSGETQYF. The CDR3 DNA is TGTGCCAGCAATTCGGATAGCGGGAGTGGAGAGACCCAGTACTTC.